This T cell receptor (beta chain) came from a study of Graves' ophthalmopathy and Graves' hyperthyroidism. CDR1 is KGHDR and CDR2 is SFDVKD in the germline V gene. Germline trimming cut 5 bases from V and 1 base from J; bases unmatched to any gene: 0. CDR3 length: 15 residues. Comments on this clonotype: The antigen remains unidentified.

Notes on the study in general: Sensitivity of 65% to 71% and specificity of nearly 75% were achieved by the model that predicted ophthalmopathy progression. Most thyroid-expanded clonotypes exceeding 0.001 frequency were also found in blood.

Amplification of TCR beta CDR3 regions used RNA transcripts. Scientists carried out first-round RT-PCR using HTBI primers and then a second-round multiplex PCR. TCRdb analysed the multiplex PCR reads with MiXCR anew, one entry per CDR3 protein. The table has 600,000 to 950,000 distinct CDR3 sequences, roughly 40% seen once; the top ten hold about 40%. The diagnosis combined clinical symptoms, thyroxine, TRAb, thyroid ultrasound and orbital computed tomography scans. The PBMCs originated from roughly 10 ml of fresh peripheral blood. The TCR originated in an adult man with Graves' ophthalmopathy. The material sequenced was peripheral blood. The chain couples TRBV24-1 to TRBJ2-6, with 8 bases lining up with TRBD1. The CDR3 here is CATSGTGSGANVLTF. CDR3 sequence (DNA): TGTGCCACCAGTGGGACAGGGTCTGGGGCCAACGTCCTGACTTTC.